This T cell receptor beta chain was captured by sequencing in a study of blood T cell repertoires in COVID-19. This clone has just one count. Sequencing used immunoSEQ multiplex PCR; TCRdb keeps in-frame clones, though not all of them. The sample has about 14,000 clones, around 90% seen once; the top ten hold around 5%. The TCR was taken from a human donor in a cohort sampled during active COVID-19. The sequenced sample was peripheral blood.

CDR3 bases: TGTGCTGAGTCGGGGGGCTTCGAAGAGACCCAGTACTTC. This translates into CAESGGFEETQYF. The chain carries TRBV11-2 and TRBJ2-5; weak D call: TRBD2 (7 bases). The CDR3 length is 13 residues. CDR1 SGHAT and CDR2 FQNNGV come from the germline V gene.